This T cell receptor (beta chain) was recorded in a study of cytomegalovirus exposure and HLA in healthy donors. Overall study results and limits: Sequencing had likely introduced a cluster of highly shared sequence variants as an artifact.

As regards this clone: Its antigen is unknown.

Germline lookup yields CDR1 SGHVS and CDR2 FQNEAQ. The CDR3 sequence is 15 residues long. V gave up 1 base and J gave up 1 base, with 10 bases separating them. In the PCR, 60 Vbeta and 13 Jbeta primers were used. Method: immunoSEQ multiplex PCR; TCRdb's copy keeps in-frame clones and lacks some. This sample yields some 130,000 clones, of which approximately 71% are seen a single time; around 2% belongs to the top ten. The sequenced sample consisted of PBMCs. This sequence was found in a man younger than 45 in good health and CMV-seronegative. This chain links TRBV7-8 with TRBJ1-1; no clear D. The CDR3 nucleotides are TGTGCCAGCAGCTTAGGGTCGTCTACGAACACTGAAGCTTTCTTT. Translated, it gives CASSLGSSTNTEAFF.